This T cell receptor (beta chain) was sequenced for a study of tumor-infiltrating lymphocytes in localized non-small cell lung cancer. Looked up from germline, CDR1 is SGHAT and CDR2 is FQDESV (reference sequence). V was trimmed by 1 base and J by 7 bases, leaving 11 bases between them. This CDR3 has 14 amino acids. Repertoires were generated with immunoSEQ multiplex PCR, while TCRdb's copy carries only in-frame clones and drops some. Here the sample spans about 16,000 clones, about 70% being singletons. This receptor was obtained from a human donor with non-small cell lung cancer. Source material: lung tumor tissue. The chain joins TRBV11-1 to TRBJ1-3; TRBD1 is a possible D gene (5 bases). The chain's CDR3 is CASSLGRQRNTIYF. Written as DNA, the CDR3 is TGTGCCAGCAGCTTAGGACGACAGAGGAACACCATATATTTT.